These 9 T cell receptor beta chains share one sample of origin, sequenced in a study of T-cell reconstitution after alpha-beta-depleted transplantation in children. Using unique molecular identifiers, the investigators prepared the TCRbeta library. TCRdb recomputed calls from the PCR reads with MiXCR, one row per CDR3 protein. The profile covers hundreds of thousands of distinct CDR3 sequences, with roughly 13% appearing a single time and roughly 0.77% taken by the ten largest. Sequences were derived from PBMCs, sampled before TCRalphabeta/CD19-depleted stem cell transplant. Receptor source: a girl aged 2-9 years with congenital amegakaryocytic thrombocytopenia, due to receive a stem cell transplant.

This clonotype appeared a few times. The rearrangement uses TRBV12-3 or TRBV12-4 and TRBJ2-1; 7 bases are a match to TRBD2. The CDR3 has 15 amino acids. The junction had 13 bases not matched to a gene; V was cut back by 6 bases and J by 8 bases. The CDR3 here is CASSPEAGVIDEQFF. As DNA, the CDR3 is TGTGCCAGCAGCCCCGAGGCGGGAGTAATAGATGAGCAGTTCTTC.

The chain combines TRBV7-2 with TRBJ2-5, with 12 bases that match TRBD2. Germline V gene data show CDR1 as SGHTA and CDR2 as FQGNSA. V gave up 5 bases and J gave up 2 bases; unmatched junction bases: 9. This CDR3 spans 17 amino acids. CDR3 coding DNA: TGTGCCAGCAGCCACGTTACTAGCGGGAGGTGGCAAGAGACCCAGTACTTC. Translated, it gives CASSHVTSGRWQETQYF.

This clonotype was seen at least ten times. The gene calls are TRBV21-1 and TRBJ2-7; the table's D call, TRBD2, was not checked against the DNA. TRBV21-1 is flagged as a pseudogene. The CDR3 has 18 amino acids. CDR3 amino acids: CASSPKTRSGTSAYEQYF. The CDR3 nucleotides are TGTGCCAGCAGCCCCAAAACCAGGTCCGGGACTAGCGCGTACGAGCAGTACTTC.

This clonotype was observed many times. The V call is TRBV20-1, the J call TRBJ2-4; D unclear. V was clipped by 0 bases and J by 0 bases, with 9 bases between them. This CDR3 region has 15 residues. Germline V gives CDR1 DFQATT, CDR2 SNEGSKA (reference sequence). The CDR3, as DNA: TGCAGTGCTAGAGACGTGAGACTAGCCAAAAACATTCAGTACTTC. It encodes CSARDVRLAKNIQYF.

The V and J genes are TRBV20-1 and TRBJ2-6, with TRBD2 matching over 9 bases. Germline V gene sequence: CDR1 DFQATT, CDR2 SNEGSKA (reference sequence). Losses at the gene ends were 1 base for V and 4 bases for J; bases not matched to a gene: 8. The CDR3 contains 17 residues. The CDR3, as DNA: TGCAGTGCTAGAGGACTAGCGGAGACGGAGGGGGCCAACGTCCTGACTTTC. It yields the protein CSARGLAETEGANVLTF.

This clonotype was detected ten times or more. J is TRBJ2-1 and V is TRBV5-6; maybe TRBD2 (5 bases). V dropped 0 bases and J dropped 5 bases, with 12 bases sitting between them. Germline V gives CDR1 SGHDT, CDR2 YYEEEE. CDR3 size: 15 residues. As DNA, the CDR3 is TGTGCCAGCAGCTTGGCTGGCGGGTCCCACAATGAGCAGTTCTTC. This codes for CASSLAGGSHNEQFF.

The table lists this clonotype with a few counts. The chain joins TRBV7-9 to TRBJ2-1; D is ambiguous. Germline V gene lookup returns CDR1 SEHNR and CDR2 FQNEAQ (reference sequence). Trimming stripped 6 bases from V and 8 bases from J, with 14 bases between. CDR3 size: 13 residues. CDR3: CASSPNGWYEQFF. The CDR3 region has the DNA TGTGCCAGCAGTCCGAATGGGTGGTATGAGCAGTTCTTC. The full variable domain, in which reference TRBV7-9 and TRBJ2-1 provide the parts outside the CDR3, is DTGVSQNPRHKITKRGQNVTFRCDPISEHNRLYWYRQTLGQGPEFLTYFQNEAQLEKSRLLSDRFSAERPKGSFSTLEIQRTEQGDSAMYLCASSPNGWYEQFFGPGTRLTVL.

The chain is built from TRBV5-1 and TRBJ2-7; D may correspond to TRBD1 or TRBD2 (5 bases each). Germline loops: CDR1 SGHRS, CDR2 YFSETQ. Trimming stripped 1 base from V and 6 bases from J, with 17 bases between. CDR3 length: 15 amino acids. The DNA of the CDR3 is TGCGCCAGCAGCTTGACAACTTGGTCTGGGGGCGAGCAGTACTTC. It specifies CASSLTTWSGGEQYF.

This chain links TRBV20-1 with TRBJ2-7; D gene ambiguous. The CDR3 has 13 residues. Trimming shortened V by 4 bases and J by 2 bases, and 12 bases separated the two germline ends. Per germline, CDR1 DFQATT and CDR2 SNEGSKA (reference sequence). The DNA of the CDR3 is TGCAGTGCTATTGACTCTACCCCCTACGAGCAGTACTTC. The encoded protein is CSAIDSTPYEQYF.